Listed below are T cell receptor beta chains from one sample, sequenced in a study of regulatory T cells in long-lasting Graves disease. TCRdb itself ran the multiplex PCR reads through MiXCR, one entry per CDR3 protein. The sample records about 420,000 distinct CDR3 sequences, about 25% being singletons. The material sequenced was peripheral blood mononuclear cells (PBMCs), taken when the disease was refractory, from a patient treated with antithyroid drugs. The receptor set was obtained from a female donor with Graves disease. Each CDR3 is given without its conserved first and last residue. Each record gives: V gene, CDR3 length, J gene, D gene, CDR3 protein. The D gene is left open where the match is weak.

>TRBV28|12|TRBJ2-4|TRBD1
ASNPGGTKNIQY
>TRBV11-2|12|TRBJ2-5|TRBD1
ASSRQGAGETQY
>TRBV3-1|10|TRBJ2-2|NA
ASSQGTGELF
>TRBV7-9|13|TRBJ2-5|TRBD2
ASSFRASGVETQY
>TRBV20-1|14|TRBJ2-1|TRBD2
SARDQTSGRSGEQF
>TRBV7-9|11|TRBJ2-7|NA
ASSFASNYEQY
>TRBV6-1|12|TRBJ1-6|NA
ASLGDYWTSPLH
>TRBV3-1|12|TRBJ1-5|NA
ASSQEGGDQPQH
>TRBV15|11|TRBJ2-5|NA
ATSFRYKETQY
>TRBV18|10|TRBJ2-5|NA
ASSRLLETQY
>TRBV6-1|14|TRBJ1-3|NA
ASSPWTGPSGNTIY
>TRBV19|16|TRBJ2-7|TRBD1
ASSVNLPGQGLTYEQY
>TRBV29-1|9|TRBJ1-3|NA
SVVTGNTIY
>TRBV12-3/TRBV12-4|11|TRBJ1-4|NA
ASSFSSDEKLF
>TRBV27|13|TRBJ1-1|TRBD1
ASSSSGTGHHEAF
>TRBV24-1|10|TRBJ1-2|TRBD1
ATRTGTGSYT
>TRBV6-2/TRBV6-3|11|TRBJ1-2|NA
ASSQPTGYGYT
>TRBV11-2|15|TRBJ2-2|TRBD2
ASSALGAGGPPGELF
>TRBV9|11|TRBJ2-4|NA
ASSALQGDIQY
>TRBV12-3/TRBV12-4|12|TRBJ1-2|NA
ASSPHRDFYGYT
>TRBV6-2/TRBV6-3|12|TRBJ2-2|TRBD2
ASSVRLAEGELF
>TRBV12-3/TRBV12-4|13|TRBJ2-4|NA
ASSYELDPKNIQY
>TRBV18|11|TRBJ1-2|NA
ASSPRRGYGYT
>TRBV6-1|14|TRBJ1-5|TRBD1
ASNRGQGCSNQPQH
>TRBV15|10|TRBJ2-7|NA
ATSREYYEQY
>TRBV7-9|14|TRBJ2-7|TRBD2
ASSAPPGGTSYEQY
>TRBV20-1|12|TRBJ1-2|TRBD1
SGAPGQGRNGYT
>TRBV6-2/TRBV6-3|12|TRBJ1-4|TRBD1
ASVITGGGEKLF
>TRBV7-9|13|TRBJ1-2|NA
ASSLVNPGNNGYT
>TRBV6-9|12|TRBJ1-1|NA
ASSWGQPTGEAF
>TRBV5-1|11|TRBJ2-3|NA
ASSLEKGDTQY
>TRBV7-2|15|TRBJ2-7|NA
ASSLEHGPAQRYEQY
>TRBV3-1|11|TRBJ1-5|NA
ASSFGDNQPQH
>TRBV3-1|16|TRBJ1-5|TRBD1
ASSPTKPDREVNQPQH
>TRBV7-2|13|TRBJ2-7|NA
ASSLGVGTTYEQY
>TRBV9|12|TRBJ2-7|NA
ASSSGTENYEQY
>TRBV15|14|TRBJ2-7|NA
ATSRTLGARQYEQY
>TRBV18|11|TRBJ1-2|TRBD1
ASSPGTGGGYT
>TRBV29-1|14|TRBJ2-7|TRBD2
SVETVGGGLARGQY